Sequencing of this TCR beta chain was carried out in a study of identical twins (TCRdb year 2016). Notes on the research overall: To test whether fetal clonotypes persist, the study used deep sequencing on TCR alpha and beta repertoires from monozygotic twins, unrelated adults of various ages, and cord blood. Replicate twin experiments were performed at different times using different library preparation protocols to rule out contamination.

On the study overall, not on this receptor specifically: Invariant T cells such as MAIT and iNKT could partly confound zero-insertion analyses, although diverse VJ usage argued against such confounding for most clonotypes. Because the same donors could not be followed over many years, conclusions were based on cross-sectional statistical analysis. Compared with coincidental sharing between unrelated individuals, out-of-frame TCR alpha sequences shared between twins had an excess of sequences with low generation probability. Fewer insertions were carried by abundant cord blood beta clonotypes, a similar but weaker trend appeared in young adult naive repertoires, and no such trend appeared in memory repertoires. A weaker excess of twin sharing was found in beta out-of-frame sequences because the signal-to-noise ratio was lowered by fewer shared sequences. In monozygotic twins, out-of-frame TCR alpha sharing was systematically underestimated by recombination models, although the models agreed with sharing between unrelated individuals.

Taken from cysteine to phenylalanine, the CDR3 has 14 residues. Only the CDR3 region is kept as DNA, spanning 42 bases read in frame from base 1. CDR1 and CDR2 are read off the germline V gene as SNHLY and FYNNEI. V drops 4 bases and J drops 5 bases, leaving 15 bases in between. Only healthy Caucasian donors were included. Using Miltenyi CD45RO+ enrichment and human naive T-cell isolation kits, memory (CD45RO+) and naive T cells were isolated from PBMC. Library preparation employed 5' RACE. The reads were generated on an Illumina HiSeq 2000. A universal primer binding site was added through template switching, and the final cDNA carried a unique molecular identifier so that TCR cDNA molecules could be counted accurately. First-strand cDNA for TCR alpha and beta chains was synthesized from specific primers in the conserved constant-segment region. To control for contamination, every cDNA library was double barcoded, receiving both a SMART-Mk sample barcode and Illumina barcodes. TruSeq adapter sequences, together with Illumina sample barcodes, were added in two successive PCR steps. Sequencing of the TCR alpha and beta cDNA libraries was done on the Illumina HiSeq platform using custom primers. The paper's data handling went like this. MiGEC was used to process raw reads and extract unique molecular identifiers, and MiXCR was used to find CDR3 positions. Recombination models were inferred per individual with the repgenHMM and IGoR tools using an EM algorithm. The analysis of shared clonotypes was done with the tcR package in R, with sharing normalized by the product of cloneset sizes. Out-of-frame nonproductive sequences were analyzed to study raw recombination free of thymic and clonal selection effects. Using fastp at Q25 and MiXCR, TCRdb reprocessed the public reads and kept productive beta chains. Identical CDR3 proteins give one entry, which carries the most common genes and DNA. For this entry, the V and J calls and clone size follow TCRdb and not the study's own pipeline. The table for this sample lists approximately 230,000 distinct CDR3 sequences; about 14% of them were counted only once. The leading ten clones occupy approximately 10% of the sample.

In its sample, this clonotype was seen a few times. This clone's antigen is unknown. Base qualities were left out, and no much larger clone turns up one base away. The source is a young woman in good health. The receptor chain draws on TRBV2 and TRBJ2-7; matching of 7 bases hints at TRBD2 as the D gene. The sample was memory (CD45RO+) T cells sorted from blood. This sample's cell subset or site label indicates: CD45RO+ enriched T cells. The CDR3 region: CASSGGGRMDEQYF. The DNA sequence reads TGTGCCAGCAGTGGGGGGGGGCGTATGGACGAGCAGTACTTC.